Presented here are 25 T cell receptor beta chains from one specimen sequenced in a study of monozygotic twins with inflammatory bowel disease. Reanalyzing the 5' RACE reads, TCRdb keeps one entry per CDR3 protein, without DNA. Seen in this sample are about 160,000 distinct CDR3 sequences; the ten most common clones hold 6% to 9.5%. The specimen was blood. The receptor source for this set is a human donor with ulcerative colitis or Crohn's disease, or a healthy co-twin of an affected twin (not recorded which).

V usage is TRBV10-3 and J usage is TRBJ2-1. This CDR3 contains 14 residues. The germline CDR1 and CDR2 sequences are ENHRY and SYGVKD. The chain's CDR3 is CAISELSSYNEQFF.

The chain couples TRBV5-1 to TRBJ2-6; TCRdb's D call, TRBD1, is unchecked because there is no DNA. The CDR3 is 17 amino acids. Germline V gene lookup returns CDR1 SGHRS and CDR2 YFSETQ. This CDR3 reads CASSSTGNPSGANVLTF.

The V and J genes are TRBV27 and TRBJ1-6; with no DNA, the TCRdb D assignment of TRBD1 cannot be verified. CDR3 size: 14 residues. Germline CDR1 is MNHEY and CDR2 is SMNVEV (reference sequence). The CDR3 sequence: CASSHRGQDSPLHF.

This CDR3 is CASSWTTGEGQPQHF. This chain links TRBV5-1 with TRBJ1-5. The CDR3 covers 15 residues. CDR1 and CDR2 from the germline V gene are SGHRS and YFSETQ.

The rearrangement uses TRBV11-2 and TRBJ2-4; without DNA, the TCRdb call of TRBD1 cannot be checked. This CDR3 is built from 13 residues. Germline V gene lookup returns CDR1 SGHAT and CDR2 FQNNGV. CDR3 protein: CASTLGGGNIQYF.

The CDR3 spells CSVEGPSTDTQYF. The chain employs TRBV29-1 and TRBJ2-3. CDR1 and CDR2 from the germline V gene are SQVTM and ANQGSEA. CDR3 length: 13 amino acids.

V is TRBV7-8 and J is TRBJ1-1. Germline assignment: CDR1 SGHVS and CDR2 FQNEAQ. The CDR3 is 15 residues long. The CDR3 region is CASSARRGGDTEAFF. The whole variable domain, remainder taken from reference TRBV7-8 and TRBJ1-1, is GAGVSQSPRYKVAKRGQDVALRCDPISGHVSLFWYQQALGQGPEFLTYFQNEAQLDKSGLPSDRFFAERPEGSVSTLKIQRTQQEDSAVYLCASSARRGGDTEAFFGQGTRLTVV.

The chain links TRBV18 to TRBJ2-1. Germline CDR1 is KGHSH and CDR2 is LQKENI. This CDR3 contains 18 residues. The CDR3 sequence is CASSWGRPVPSSYNEQFF.

This sequence joins TRBV5-5 and TRBJ1-5; TCRdb gives TRBD1 as the D gene, but with no DNA this cannot be confirmed. This CDR3 is 17 amino acids long. The germline V gene has CDR1 SGHKS and CDR2 YYEKEE (reference sequence). The CDR3 spells CASSTIWTGHSNQPQHF.

V is TRBV18 and J is TRBJ2-1; TCRdb's assignment of TRBD2 cannot be checked, as there is no DNA. Germline V gene lookup returns CDR1 KGHSH and CDR2 LQKENI. The CDR3 has 16 residues. CDR3 sequence: CASSPPLAGAIDEQFF.

The rearrangement joins TRBV4-3 to TRBJ2-2; the TCRdb D gene call, TRBD2, has no DNA to confirm it. The CDR3 totals 15 residues. CDR1 and CDR2 (germline): LGHNA, YSLEER. CDR3 sequence: CASSRSGPDTGELFF.

CDR3 protein: CASSSQRNTEAFF. The chain combines TRBV12-3 or TRBV12-4 with TRBJ1-1. There are 13 residues in the CDR3.

The rearrangement links TRBV10-1 to TRBJ2-2. Germline lookup yields CDR1 WNHNN and CDR2 SYGVQD (reference sequence). The CDR3 contains 13 residues. CDR3 sequence reads: CASLGPNTGELFF.

V usage is TRBV5-6 and J usage is TRBJ1-6. From germline, CDR1 is SGHDT and CDR2 YYEEEE. The CDR3 contains 15 residues. The chain's CDR3 is CASSFRTWGNSPLHF.

The chain has TRBV5-1 and TRBJ2-1. The CDR3 spans 14 residues. Germline V gene lookup returns CDR1 SGHRS and CDR2 YFSETQ. CDR3: CASSLGTAYNEQFF.

The chain is built from TRBV7-6 and TRBJ2-1; the TCRdb call, TRBD1, lacks DNA for checking. The CDR3 sequence is 16 residues long. CDR1 is SGHVS and CDR2 is FNYEAQ in the germline V gene. This CDR3 is CASSLVFRTGGNEQFF.

This chain links TRBV20-1 with TRBJ1-1; the D call of TRBD1 rests on TCRdb alone, since no DNA is present to check it. The CDR3 has 14 residues. Per germline, CDR1 DFQATT and CDR2 SNEGSKA (reference sequence). CDR3: CSASEQALNTEAFF.

The V gene is TRBV6-1, the J gene TRBJ2-1; the D call from TCRdb, TRBD2, cannot be confirmed without DNA. CDR3 length: 15 amino acids. From germline, CDR1 is MNHNS and CDR2 SASEGT. The CDR3 sequence: CASKRAGGPHNEQFF.

The gene calls are TRBV20-1 and TRBJ2-1; TCRdb lists TRBD2, though no DNA is available to test this call. The CDR3 has 15 residues. Germline CDR1 and CDR2: DFQATT and SNEGSKA (reference sequence). This chain's CDR3 is CSATSGTSGRNEQFF.

The chain employs TRBV27 and TRBJ1-5; the D gene TCRdb calls, TRBD1, cannot be checked with no DNA. The CDR3 is made up of 15 amino acids. Germline V gene lookup returns CDR1 MNHEY and CDR2 SMNVEV (reference sequence). The CDR3 region is CASSDDRYSNQPQHF.

The chain couples TRBV7-2 to TRBJ2-2; the D call from TCRdb, TRBD2, cannot be confirmed without DNA. CDR1 is SGHTA and CDR2 is FQGNSA in the germline V gene. CDR3 length: 16 amino acids. The CDR3 loop reads CASSLGSGLPTGELFF.

The V gene is TRBV5-6, the J gene TRBJ1-2. The CDR3 spans 14 residues. CDR1 is SGHDT, CDR2 YYEEEE, per germline. The CDR3 spells CASSLVAPAAGYTF.

The chain combines TRBV20-1 with TRBJ1-1; TCRdb gives TRBD1 as the D gene, but with no DNA this cannot be confirmed. From germline, CDR1 is DFQATT and CDR2 SNEGSKA (reference sequence). CDR3 length: 12 residues. CDR3 sequence: CSAYDRDTEAFF.

The gene calls are TRBV7-6 and TRBJ1-4; TCRdb's D gene call, TRBD1, goes unchecked for lack of DNA. The CDR3 sequence is 20 residues long. The germline V gene encodes CDR1 SGHVS and CDR2 FNYEAQ. Here the CDR3 reads CASSPLFGDRAHATNEKLFF.

The CDR3 is CASSLALGGAGELFF. The rearrangement uses TRBV7-2 and TRBJ2-2; TCRdb picks TRBD1, but there is no DNA to check that call. The CDR3 covers 15 residues. From germline, CDR1 is SGHTA and CDR2 FQGNSA.